One and the same sample provided the 7 T cell receptor beta chains below, sequenced in a study of blood T cell repertoires in COVID-19. The repertoire was sequenced with immunoSEQ multiplex PCR; TCRdb's copy has only in-frame clones and lacks some. The sample includes a few hundred thousand clones, around nine tenths of them seen just once. The sequenced sample was peripheral blood. The origin of the receptors is a woman between 25 and 40 years old with COVID-19, enrolled during active disease.

The rearrangement joins TRBV19 to TRBJ1-1; 7 nucleotides align to TRBD1. After removal of 7 bases from V and 0 bases from J, the junction contained 5 bases not matched to a gene. The CDR3 consists of 14 residues. Germline CDR1 LNHDA, CDR2 SQIVND (reference sequence). DNA for the CDR3: TGTGCCAGTACCCAGGGACAGTTGAACACTGAAGCTTTCTTT. It yields the protein CASTQGQLNTEAFF.

The rearrangement links TRBV7-2 to TRBJ2-5; D is perhaps TRBD2 (5 bases). CDR1 and CDR2 from the germline V gene are SGHTA and FQGNSA. Trimming shortened V by 3 bases and J by 5 bases, and 13 bases separated the two germline ends. This CDR3 contains 14 residues. The CDR3 loop reads CASSLAGNRETQYF. DNA of the CDR3: TGTGCCAGCAGCTTGGCGGGTAACCGGGAGACCCAGTACTTC. Full variable domain (missing parts from reference TRBV7-2 and TRBJ2-5): GAGVSQSPSNKVTEKGKDVELRCDPISGHTALYWYRQSLGQGLEFLIYFQGNSAPDKSGLPSDRFSAERTGGSVSTLTIQRTQQEDSAVYLCASSLAGNRETQYFGPGTRLLVL.

This sequence joins TRBV29-1 and TRBJ2-2; possibly TRBD1 for D (5 bases). The germline V gene encodes CDR1 SQVTM and CDR2 ANQGSEA. Trimming took 7 bases from V and 1 from J, leaving 10 bases between them. The CDR3 has 13 residues. CDR3 DNA: TGCAGCGGGGTGACAGAGAACACCGGGGAGCTGTTTTTT. Its protein product is CSGVTENTGELFF.

This clone occurred a few times. The chain uses TRBV2 and TRBJ2-7; D is perhaps TRBD2 (5 bases). From germline, CDR1 is SNHLY and CDR2 FYNNEI. This CDR3 spans 13 amino acids. V dropped 7 bases and J dropped 0 bases, with 10 bases sitting between them. CDR3 amino acids: CASNGGSSYEQYV. In nucleotides, the CDR3 is TGTGCCAGCAACGGAGGAAGCTCCTACGAGCAGTACGTC.

J is TRBJ1-2 and V is TRBV5-4, with D possibly TRBD1 on 6 matching bases. The V gene lost 4 bases and the J gene lost 7 bases, with 11 bases spanning the gap. The CDR3 runs to 12 residues. Germline V lookup: CDR1 SGHNT, CDR2 YYREEE (reference sequence). The CDR3 loop reads CASSIDRLGYTF. The DNA of the CDR3 is TGTGCCAGCAGCATCGACAGGCTTGGCTACACCTTC. Supplemented by reference TRBV5-4 and TRBJ1-2, the full variable domain reads ETGVTQSPTHLIKTRGQQVTLRCSSQSGHNTVSWYQQALGQGPQFIFQYYREEENGRGNFPPRFSGLQFPNYSSELNVNALELDDSALYLCASSIDRLGYTFGSGTRLTVV.

V gene TRBV7-9 combines with J gene TRBJ1-4; no definite D call. Germline CDR1 reads SEHNR; CDR2 reads FQNEAQ (reference sequence). This CDR3 has 15 residues. The V and J ends lost 1 base and 3 bases respectively, with 9 bases between them. The CDR3 sequence: CASSLVQLPNEKLFF. CDR3 nucleotides: TGTGCCAGCAGCTTAGTACAGCTGCCTAATGAAAAACTGTTTTTT.

V gene TRBV4-2 combines with J gene TRBJ1-1, with a weak D call TRBD1 (6 bases). Germline V CDR1 and CDR2: LGHNA, YNFKEQ. This CDR3 has 15 amino acids. V was clipped by 1 base and J by 1 base, with 10 bases between them. CDR3: CASSQVGGANTEAFF. The DNA for the CDR3 is TGTGCCAGCAGCCAAGTAGGGGGGGCGAACACTGAAGCTTTCTTT.